Only a few counts were recorded for the clone carrying this T cell receptor (beta chain). Its cognate antigen is unknown. Distinct nucleotide sequences in the sample also encode this CDR3. The data belong to a study of T cell responses to AZD1222 COVID-19 vaccine. Study observations and caveats: Samples come after the peak T cell response, not at day 14.

Germline lookup yields CDR1 MNHEY and CDR2 SVGAGI. This CDR3 spans 15 amino acids. V trimming: 0 bases; J trimming: 6 bases; junction bases outside the gene matches: 2. Sequencing was performed with immunoSEQ multiplex PCR; in TCRdb, only in-frame clones are kept and a portion is missing. The sample includes about 120,000 clones, roughly 88% seen only once; the top ten take roughly 9.1%. The sequence was collected from an adult in good health. The source was peripheral blood, collected on day 0 of AZD1222 vaccination. This sequence joins TRBV6-5 and TRBJ1-6, with 7 bases that match TRBD1. CDR3 amino acids: CASSYSGGGNSPLHF. The CDR3 coding sequence is TGTGCCAGCAGTTACTCAGGGGGCGGTAATTCACCCCTCCACTTT.